This is a list of T cell receptor beta chains from one sample in a study of blood T cell repertoires in COVID-19. Measured with immunoSEQ multiplex PCR; TCRdb has only the in-frame clones, and not every one. The sample has some 64,000 clones, approximately 85% seen once. Sequenced material: peripheral blood. Receptors originate from a man aged 45-60 years with active COVID-19. CDR3s include the opening cysteine and the closing phenylalanine or tryptophan. The order of the fields is CDR3 length, J gene, V gene, CDR3 protein.

>15|TRBJ2-3|TRBV10-3
CAISEQGGNTDTQYF
>17|TRBJ1-3|TRBV7-2
CASSPDRKAFSGNTIYF
>15|TRBJ1-1|TRBV27
CASSLWGTGNTEAFF
>14|TRBJ2-7|TRBV28
CASSTGTRYYEQYF
>15|TRBJ1-4|TRBV10-3
CAIRPDREANEKLFF
>14|TRBJ1-1|TRBV2
CASSPQGMNTEAFF
>17|TRBJ2-3|TRBV7-2
CASSTGTSGGGTDTQYF
>15|TRBJ2-7|TRBV15
CATSREGQGSYEQYF
>17|TRBJ2-7|TRBV5-1
CASSPSSMRQGASEQYF
>16|TRBJ2-7|TRBV7-8
CASSLGGGQGTYEQYF
>12|TRBJ2-5|TRBV6-5
CASGRGKKTQYF
>15|TRBJ2-7|TRBV3-1/TRBV3-2
CASSQGRGLAPEQYF
>16|TRBJ1-3|TRBV10-3
CAISESGGGSGNTIYF
>14|TRBJ2-1|TRBV6-5
CASVGQGIYNEQFF
>17|TRBJ2-1|TRBV7-2
CASSLLGDSRSFLEQFF
>15|TRBJ2-7|TRBV5-1
CASSPRVTAPGEQYF
>14|TRBJ2-1|TRBV9
CASSPPGGVNEQFF
>15|TRBJ2-7|TRBV6-5
CASSYSIEGAYEQYF
>13|TRBJ1-2|TRBV5-1
CASSLTGSYGYTF
>15|TRBJ2-3|TRBV10-3
CAISVTGAPTDTQYF
>14|TRBJ2-3|TRBV2
CASSDRWGGDTQYF
>15|TRBJ2-3|TRBV27
CASLRLGQRTDTQYF
>14|TRBJ1-2|TRBV11-3
CASSFSRTNYGYTF
>15|TRBJ1-6|TRBV10-3
CAISESSPGNSPLHF
>15|TRBJ1-2|TRBV15
CATSRGTGPNYGYTF
>14|TRBJ1-1|TRBV30
CAWRTGGSNTEAFF
>15|TRBJ2-1|TRBV14
CASSSIAGVYNEQFF
>16|TRBJ2-2|TRBV11-2
CASSLGGGANTGELFF
>17|TRBJ1-6|TRBV3-1/TRBV3-2
CASSQEGTLIYNSPLHF
>13|TRBJ2-1|TRBV2
CASSATGGSEQFF
>16|TRBJ2-1|TRBV5-6
CASSLEDRTSYNEQFF
>13|TRBJ1-2|TRBV6-5
CASRKTGNYGYTF
>17|TRBJ2-3|TRBV4-1
CASSQDPSGGAADTQYF
>15|TRBJ2-1|TRBV2
CASIGQGARSNEQFF
>11|TRBJ1-2|TRBV11-2
CASSPRTGATF
>14|TRBJ2-7|TRBV5-8
CASRTRRGAYEQYF
>15|TRBJ2-1|TRBV10-3
CAISPGLAAYNEQFF
>14|TRBJ2-4|TRBV6-5
CASTRDRSQNIQYF
>15|TRBJ2-5|TRBV7-2
CASSPQTGGAETQYF
>16|TRBJ1-1|TRBV9
CASSVGEGIAQPEAFF
>14|TRBJ1-2|TRBV9
CASSVLQGADGYTF
>14|TRBJ2-7|TRBV6-5
CASSPGTGSYEQYF
>15|TRBJ2-1|TRBV6-2/TRBV6-3
CASSKPGQGFFEQFF
>19|TRBJ2-3|TRBV7-8
CASSLIRGGIAGGADTQYF
>14|TRBJ1-2|TRBV6-5
CASKDRTANYGYTF
>15|TRBJ1-2|TRBV7-2
CASSPGSGQGYGYTF
>18|TRBJ2-5|TRBV19
CASSTGTSGGLYQETQYF
>14|TRBJ2-7|TRBV3-1/TRBV3-2
CASTPRDRAAEQYF
>11|TRBJ1-2|TRBV19
CASSFWGGYTF
>14|TRBJ1-2|TRBV18
CASSPGGGRYGYTF
>13|TRBJ1-2|TRBV7-8
CASSPTGRWGYTF
>14|TRBJ1-5|TRBV19
CASRPTGIGQPQHF
>17|TRBJ2-3|TRBV18
CASSPPRAGGHTDTQYF
>13|TRBJ1-2|TRBV2
CASSERQKYGYTF
>14|TRBJ2-1|TRBV7-9
CASSPTSGKTEQFF
>13|TRBJ1-2|TRBV28
CASSLEPLEGYTF
>15|TRBJ2-7|TRBV15
CATSLSGTGSYEQYF
>13|TRBJ2-2|TRBV27
CASSLAPRGELFF
>14|TRBJ1-2|TRBV5-1
CASSTLQGAYGYTF
>14|TRBJ2-2|TRBV5-6
CASSFPGSTGELFF